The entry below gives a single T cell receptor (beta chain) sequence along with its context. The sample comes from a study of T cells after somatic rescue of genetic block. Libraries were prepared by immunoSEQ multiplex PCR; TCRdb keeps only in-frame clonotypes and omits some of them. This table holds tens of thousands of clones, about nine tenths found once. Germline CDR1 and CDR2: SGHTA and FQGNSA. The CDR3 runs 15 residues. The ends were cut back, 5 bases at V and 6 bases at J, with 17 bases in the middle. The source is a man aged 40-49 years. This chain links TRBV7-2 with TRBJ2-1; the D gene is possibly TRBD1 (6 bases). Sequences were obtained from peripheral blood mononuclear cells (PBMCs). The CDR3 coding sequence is TGTGCCAGCAGCCTGACAGGAGATAGGATCAATGAGCAGTTCTTC. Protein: CASSLTGDRINEQFF.